Here is one TCR beta chain with its context. Profiled with immunoSEQ multiplex PCR; TCRdb holds only in-frame clones, not every one. The sample carries about 140,000 clones, 84% recorded once. The sample originates from a study of blood T cell repertoires in COVID-19. V lost 8 bases to trimming and J lost 0 bases; unmatched junction nucleotides: 21. This CDR3 is 21 amino acids long. Germline-derived CDR1 and CDR2 are MNHEY and SMNVEV (reference sequence). This rearrangement joins TRBV27 to TRBJ2-3, with 12 bases matching TRBD2. Specimen: PBMCs or T cells enriched from blood (not recorded which). This TCR derives from a middle-aged man in a cohort exposed to, infected with or recovered from COVID-19 (not recorded which). Here the CDR3 reads CASGGLRTSGVLQTSTDTQYF. In DNA form, the CDR3 reads TGTGCCAGCGGGGGACTAAGGACTAGCGGGGTGTTGCAAACTAGCACAGATACGCAGTATTTT.